This T cell receptor beta chain was captured by sequencing in a study of T cell changes during pregnancy in multiple sclerosis. TCRdb's copy holds only in-frame clones and misses some; the assay was immunoSEQ multiplex PCR. The sample lists tens of thousands of clones; nearly 90% were seen once. The clonotype was recovered from a female donor in good health, enrolled as a control in a pregnancy study. The material sequenced was CD4+ T cells from peripheral blood mononuclear cells, taken in the third trimester of pregnancy.

CDR3 bases: TGTGCCAGCACCCCGGGGGTGAATCAGCCCCAGCATTTT. Amino acids: CASTPGVNQPQHF. V is TRBV2 and J is TRBJ1-5; tentative D call: TRBD1 (5 bases). The CDR3 contains 13 residues. Trimming shortened V by 7 bases and J by 4 bases, and 11 bases separated the two germline ends. The V gene's germline CDR1 is SNHLY and CDR2 FYNNEI.